A selection of T cell receptor beta chains follows, all from one sample in a study of blood T cells in healthy people across ages. TCRdb itself ran the 5' RACE reads through MiXCR, one entry per CDR3 protein. The sample consists of around 1,600,000 distinct CDR3 sequences, roughly 43% of them appearing once. The sample was blood. The receptors here all came from a woman between 18 and 29 years old in good health. Both conserved end residues are trimmed from each CDR3.

>TRBJ2-1|TRBV5-1
ASSSSWRSSYNEQF
>TRBJ2-5|TRBV21-1
ASSSDDSRPGNEQY
>TRBJ2-7|TRBV6-2/TRBV6-3
ASRRTESYEQY
>TRBJ2-1|TRBV19
ASSTALNEQF
>TRBJ1-2|TRBV12-3/TRBV12-4
ASRVPGGGYT
>TRBJ2-3|TRBV6-2/TRBV6-3
AGNSAGPTDTQY
>TRBJ2-1|TRBV7-3
ASSSPSGSPYNEQF
>TRBJ2-4|TRBV12-3/TRBV12-4
ASSWAHDLGLGEQY
>TRBJ2-3|TRBV29-1
SVGVAGVDTQY
>TRBJ1-4|TRBV7-9
ASSLVEGGEKLF
>TRBJ1-1|TRBV25-1
ASSKQGFTEAF
>TRBJ2-3|TRBV5-1
ASSFIDREAQY
>TRBJ2-1|TRBV11-1
ASSPIWTERYNEQF
>TRBJ1-1|TRBV2
ASSELQGADTEAF
>TRBJ2-1|TRBV2
ASSGNGRYNEQF
>TRBJ2-1|TRBV10-3
AISWTSGRVGSYNEQF
>TRBJ2-3|TRBV9
ASSVFSGSADTQY
>TRBJ2-3|TRBV20-1
SARRVADTQY
>TRBJ2-1|TRBV20-1
SAPSGRRSYNEQF
>TRBJ2-1|TRBV20-1
SERRESNEQF
>-|TRBV5-1
ASSLGGLLSYNEQY
>-|TRBV20-1
SAKATSDYNEQY
>TRBJ1-5|TRBV4-1
ASSQEGRNQPQH
>TRBJ2-1|TRBV20-1
SARDLGGGEQF
>TRBJ1-2|TRBV5-1
ASSLYGETNYGYT
>TRBJ1-1|TRBV12-3/TRBV12-4
ASSLRDTGGPVAF
>TRBJ2-3|TRBV14
ASSQVLLAAASTDTQY
>TRBJ2-1|TRBV6-2/TRBV6-3
ASSYRDNNEQF
>TRBJ2-3|TRBV11-2
ASSAWIHASTDTQY
>TRBJ2-5|TRBV20-1
SASSGTSDLQETQY
>-|TRBV6-5
ASSYSWLNEQY
>TRBJ2-1|TRBV6-5
ASSPQGYSYNEQF
>TRBJ1-1|TRBV6-6
ASTRQGAKNTEAF
>TRBJ2-5|TRBV7-8
ASSISPGQQETQY
>TRBJ2-1|TRBV25-1
ASSEYSGGKSYNEQF
>TRBJ2-3|TRBV20-1
SAIFRDTQY
>TRBJ2-5|TRBV20-1
SASGTGKETQY
>TRBJ2-5|TRBV7-5
ISVPEALASGDQETQY
>TRBJ2-3|TRBV4-3
ASSQEINLAGYASVTDTQY
>TRBJ2-7|TRBV20-1
SARDLDGNYEQY
>TRBJ1-5|TRBV25-1
ASSERNSNQPQH
>TRBJ1-2|TRBV5-5
ASSLAGIVNYGYT
>TRBJ2-1|TRBV27
ASSPRMRAGPYNEQF
>TRBJ2-3|TRBV4-3
ASSQGKATDTQY
>TRBJ2-5|TRBV5-6
ASSLEVGSETQY
>TRBJ1-1|TRBV5-1
ASRSGQFPNTEAF
>TRBJ1-6|TRBV4-3
ASSQDPAGSNSPLH
>TRBJ2-6|TRBV6-5
ASSPRLFSGANVLT
>TRBJ2-3|TRBV5-1
ASRRDLDTQY
>TRBJ2-1|TRBV5-1
ASSLLGLAGPNEQF
>TRBJ2-5|TRBV25-1
ASSVKPGQGAYNEQY
>TRBJ1-6|TRBV7-2
ASSLQGGANSPLH